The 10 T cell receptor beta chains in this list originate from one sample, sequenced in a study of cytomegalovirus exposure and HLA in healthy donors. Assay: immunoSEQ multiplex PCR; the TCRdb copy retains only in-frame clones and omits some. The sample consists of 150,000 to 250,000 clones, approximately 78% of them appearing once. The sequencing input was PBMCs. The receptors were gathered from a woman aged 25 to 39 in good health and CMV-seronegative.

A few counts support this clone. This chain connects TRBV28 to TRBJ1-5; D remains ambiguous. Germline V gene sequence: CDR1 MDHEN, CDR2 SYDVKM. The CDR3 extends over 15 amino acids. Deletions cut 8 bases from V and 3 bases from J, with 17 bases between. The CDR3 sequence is CASLTGSRTNQPQHF. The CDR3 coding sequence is TGTGCCAGCCTTACGGGATCACGAACCAATCAGCCCCAGCATTTT.

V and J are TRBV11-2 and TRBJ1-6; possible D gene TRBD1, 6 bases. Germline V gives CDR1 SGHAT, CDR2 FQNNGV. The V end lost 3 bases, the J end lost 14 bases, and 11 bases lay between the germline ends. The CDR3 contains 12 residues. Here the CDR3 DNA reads TGTGCCAGCAGCTTTCAGGGGTTGGCCCTCCACTTT. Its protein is CASSFQGLALHF.

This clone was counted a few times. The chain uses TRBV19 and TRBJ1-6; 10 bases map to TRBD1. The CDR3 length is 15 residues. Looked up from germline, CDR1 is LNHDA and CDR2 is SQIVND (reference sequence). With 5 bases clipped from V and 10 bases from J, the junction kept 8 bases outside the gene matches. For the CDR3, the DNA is TGTGCCAGTAGTGCCGGGACAGGGGTCTACTCACCCCTCCACTTT. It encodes CASSAGTGVYSPLHF. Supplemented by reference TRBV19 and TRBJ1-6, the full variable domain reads DGGITQSPKYLFRKEGQNVTLSCEQNLNHDAMYWYRQDPGQGLRLIYYSQIVNDFQKGDIAEGYSVSREKKESFPLTVTSAQKNPTAFYLCASSAGTGVYSPLHFGNGTRLTVT.

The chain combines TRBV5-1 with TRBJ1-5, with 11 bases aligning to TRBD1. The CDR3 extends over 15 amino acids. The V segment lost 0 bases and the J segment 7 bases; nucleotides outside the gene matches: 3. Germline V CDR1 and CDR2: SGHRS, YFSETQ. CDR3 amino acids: CASSLEGQGEQPQHF. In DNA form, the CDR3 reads TGCGCCAGCAGCTTGGAGGGACAGGGGGAGCAGCCCCAGCATTTT.

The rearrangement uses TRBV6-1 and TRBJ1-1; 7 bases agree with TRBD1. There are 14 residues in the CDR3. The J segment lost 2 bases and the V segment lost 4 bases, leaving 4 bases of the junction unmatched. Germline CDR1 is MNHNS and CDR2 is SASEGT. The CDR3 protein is CASSGGTANTEAFF. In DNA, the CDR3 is TGTGCCAGCAGTGGAGGGACAGCTAACACTGAAGCTTTCTTT.

DNA for the CDR3: TGTGCCAGCAGCGATAGGACTAGCGGGAGAGGGAGTCGCGAGCAGTACTTC. The encoded protein is CASSDRTSGRGSREQYF. The V and J genes are TRBV11-2 and TRBJ2-7, with 13 bases fitting TRBD2. Germline loops: CDR1 SGHAT, CDR2 FQNNGV. V was clipped by 5 bases and J by 6 bases; unmatched bases: 13. The CDR3 is 17 residues long.

The CDR3 region is CASSLVGQGRNTIYF. CDR3 nucleotide sequence: TGTGCCAGCAGCTTAGTGGGACAGGGGAGAAACACCATATATTTT. This rearrangement joins TRBV7-6 to TRBJ1-3; 10 nucleotides match TRBD1. The length of the CDR3 is 15 residues. The V and J ends lost 1 base and 5 bases, in that order; junction bases with no gene match: 2. CDR1 is SGHVS, CDR2 FNYEAQ, per germline.

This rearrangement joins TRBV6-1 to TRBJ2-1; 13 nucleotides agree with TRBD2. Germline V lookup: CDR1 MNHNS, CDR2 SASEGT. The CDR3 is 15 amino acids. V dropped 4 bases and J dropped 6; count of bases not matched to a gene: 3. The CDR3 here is CASSVLAGGTNEQFF. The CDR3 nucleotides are TGTGCCAGCAGTGTACTAGCGGGGGGGACCAATGAGCAGTTCTTC.

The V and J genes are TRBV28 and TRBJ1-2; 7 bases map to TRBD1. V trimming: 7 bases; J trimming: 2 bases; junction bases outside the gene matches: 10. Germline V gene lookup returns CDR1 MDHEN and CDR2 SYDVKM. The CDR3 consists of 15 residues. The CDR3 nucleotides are TGTGCCAGCACCGATCCCGGGACAGCGAACTATGGCTACACCTTC. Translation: CASTDPGTANYGYTF.

CDR3 in DNA: TGTGCCAGCACCTGGGCCTTAGGGGGTGCCTACGAGCAGTACTTC. It translates to CASTWALGGAYEQYF. The V gene is TRBV7-9, the J gene TRBJ2-7, with D possibly matching TRBD1 (6 bases). Trimming cost V 7 bases and J 2 bases, with 18 bases left between them. The germline CDR1 and CDR2 sequences are SEHNR and FQNEAQ (reference sequence). The CDR3 is 15 residues long. Full variable domain (outside the CDR3, taken from reference TRBV7-9 and TRBJ2-7): DTGVSQNPRHKITKRGQNVTFRCDPISEHNRLYWYRQTLGQGPEFLTYFQNEAQLEKSRLLSDRFSAERPKGSFSTLEIQRTEQGDSAMYLCASTWALGGAYEQYFGPGTRLTVT.